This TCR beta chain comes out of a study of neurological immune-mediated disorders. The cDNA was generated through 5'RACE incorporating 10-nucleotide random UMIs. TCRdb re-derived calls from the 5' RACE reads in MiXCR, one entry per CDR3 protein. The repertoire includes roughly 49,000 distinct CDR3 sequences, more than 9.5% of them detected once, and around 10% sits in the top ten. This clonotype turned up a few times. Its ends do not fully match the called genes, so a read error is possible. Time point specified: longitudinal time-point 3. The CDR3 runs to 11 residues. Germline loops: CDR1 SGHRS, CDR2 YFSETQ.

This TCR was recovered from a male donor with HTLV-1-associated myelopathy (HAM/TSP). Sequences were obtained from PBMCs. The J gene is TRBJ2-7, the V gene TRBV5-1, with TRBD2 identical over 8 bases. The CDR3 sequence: CASARGGDKEF. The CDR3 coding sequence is TGCGCCAGCGCACGGGGGGGAGACAAGGAATTC.